These 31 T cell receptor beta chains came from one sample sequenced in a study of Ad26.COV2.S vaccination and SARS-CoV-2 variants. Some clones are missing from TCRdb's copy, which holds only in-frame ones; the method was immunoSEQ multiplex PCR. This sample carries about 420,000 clones, 70% to 90% of them seen once, and the ten largest clones take around 3.6%. As to treatment: some 20 received Ad26.COV2.S at low or high dose, single or two shots; roughly five received placebo; per-sample allocation not given. All samples were drawn on day 63, counting from the first vaccine or placebo injection. The sequenced sample was peripheral blood, obtained in a trial of Ad26.COV2.S vaccine versus placebo. The receptors here all came from a person between 18 and 65 years old who received the Ad26.COV2.S COVID-19 vaccine or a placebo.

This sequence joins TRBV12-3 or TRBV12-4 and TRBJ1-1; D is uncertain. V gave up 0 bases and J gave up 3 bases, with 5 bases separating them. The CDR3 covers 13 residues. The CDR3 coding sequence is TGTGCCAGCAGTTTAGCATCCCACACTGAAGCTTTCTTT. Its protein product is CASSLASHTEAFF.

This chain connects TRBV5-1 to TRBJ2-2; 9 nucleotides align to TRBD2. The CDR3 runs 16 residues. Germline-derived CDR1 and CDR2 are SGHRS and YFSETQ. V was clipped by 2 bases and J by 6 bases; unmatched bases: 8. The DNA for the CDR3 is TGCGCCAGCAGCTTACCGACTAGCGGTCAGGCCGGGGAGCTGTTTTTT. It encodes CASSLPTSGQAGELFF. The full variable domain, completed using reference TRBV5-1 and TRBJ2-2, is KAGVTQTPRYLIKTRGQQVTLSCSPISGHRSVSWYQQTPGQGLQFLFEYFSETQRNKGNFPGRFSGRQFSNSRSEMNVSTLELGDSALYLCASSLPTSGQAGELFFGEGSRLTVL.

This clone has just one count. The J gene is TRBJ2-5, the V gene TRBV7-6; TRBD1 might be the D (5 bases). Trimming removed 0 bases at V and 4 bases at J, with 12 bases between. Germline assignment: CDR1 SGHVS and CDR2 FNYEAQ. The CDR3 is made up of 15 amino acids. DNA for the CDR3: TGTGCCAGCAGCTTAGCGGTGGGGCTGGCAGAGACCCAGTACTTC. Residues: CASSLAVGLAETQYF.

This clone was seen only once. This chain uses TRBV7-2 with TRBJ2-6; D is unresolved. This CDR3 comprises 15 residues. Trimming stripped 3 bases from V and 0 bases from J, with 6 bases between. Germline assignment: CDR1 SGHTA and CDR2 FQGNSA. CDR3 in amino acids: CASSFGRSGANVLTF. CDR3 coding DNA: TGTGCCAGCAGCTTCGGGCGCTCTGGGGCCAACGTCCTGACTTTC.

The chain links TRBV7-9 to TRBJ2-3; weak D call: TRBD1 (6 bases). The CDR3 loop spans 15 amino acids. The germline gives CDR1 SEHNR, CDR2 FQNEAQ (reference sequence). V was pared by 6 bases and J by 2 bases, with 15 bases between. Written as DNA, the CDR3 is TGTGCCAGCAGTTACTCGACAGGATTCACAGATACGCAGTATTTT. Encoded protein: CASSYSTGFTDTQYF.

The rearrangement joins TRBV6-5 to TRBJ2-7; 10 bases fit TRBD2. The CDR3 covers 15 residues. The germline gives CDR1 MNHEY, CDR2 SVGAGI. With V trimmed by 6 bases and J by 2 bases, 7 bases remained unmatched. The CDR3, as DNA: TGTGCCAGCAGCAGCACTAGCGGGGAAACCTACGAGCAGTACTTC. Protein: CASSSTSGETYEQYF.

This chain links TRBV30 with TRBJ1-6; the D gene is possibly TRBD1 (5 bases). Trimming stripped 3 bases from V and 10 bases from J, with 19 bases between. CDR3 length: 15 amino acids. Germline V lookup: CDR1 GTSNPN, CDR2 SVGIG (reference sequence). CDR3 DNA: TGTGCCTGGAGGGGTGGGACCGCCTTAGCCTCACCCCTCCACTTT. The encoded protein is CAWRGGTALASPLHF.

This rearrangement joins TRBV9 to TRBJ1-2, with D uncertain. The CDR3 has 15 residues. Trimming shortened V by 4 bases and J by 0 bases, and 13 bases separated the two germline ends. Germline CDR1 and CDR2: SGDLS and YYNGEE. CDR3 sequence (DNA): TGTGCCAGCAGCCCCAACTCTGGTTCTAACTATGGCTACACCTTC. This encodes CASSPNSGSNYGYTF.

V and J are TRBV19 and TRBJ1-2, with TRBD1 identical over 9 bases. The CDR3 is 15 amino acids. V shed 5 bases, J shed 6 bases, and the junction held 10 bases outside the gene matches. In germline, CDR1 is LNHDA, CDR2 SQIVND (reference sequence). The CDR3, as DNA: TGTGCCAGTAGTCCTCGGGACAGGGTGAAGAATGGCTACACCTTC. Protein product: CASSPRDRVKNGYTF.

The V call is TRBV19, the J call TRBJ2-5, with 12 bases that match TRBD2. Germline V gene sequence: CDR1 LNHDA, CDR2 SQIVND (reference sequence). The CDR3 covers 17 residues. The V gene end was trimmed by 2 bases and the J gene end by 0 bases; junction bases not matched to a gene: 4. The CDR3 protein is CASSIRTSGAHQETQYF. The CDR3 DNA reads as TGTGCCAGTAGTATAAGGACTAGCGGGGCACACCAAGAGACCCAGTACTTC.

The chain carries TRBV28 and TRBJ2-7, with D perhaps matching TRBD1 (6 bases). Per germline, CDR1 MDHEN and CDR2 SYDVKM. The CDR3 extends over 14 amino acids. V dropped 6 bases and J dropped 2 bases, with 14 bases sitting between them. The CDR3 is CASRTTGIPYEQYF. The DNA for the CDR3 is TGTGCCAGCAGAACCACAGGGATCCCCTACGAGCAGTACTTC. Looking up the rest from reference TRBV28 and TRBJ2-7 gives the full variable domain: DVKVTQSSRYLVKRTGEKVFLECVQDMDHENMFWYRQDPGLGLRLIYFSYDVKMKEKGDIPEGYSVSREKKERFSLILESASTNQTSMYLCASRTTGIPYEQYFGPGTRLTVT.

The V gene is TRBV9, the J gene TRBJ2-1, with D tentatively TRBD1 (6 bases). This CDR3 is built from 15 residues. Germline CDR1 and CDR2: SGDLS and YYNGEE. Trimming removed 2 bases at V and 9 bases at J, with 18 bases between. The CDR3 sequence is CASSVSGQRQLEQFF. CDR3 sequence (DNA): TGTGCCAGCAGCGTTTCGGGACAAAGGCAGCTTGAGCAGTTCTTC. The complete variable domain, with remaining parts taken from reference TRBV9 and TRBJ2-1, reads DSGVTQTPKHLITATGQRVTLRCSPRSGDLSVYWYQQSLDQGLQFLIQYYNGEERAKGNILERFSAQQFPDLHSELNLSSLELGDSALYFCASSVSGQRQLEQFFGPGTRLTVL.

This chain joins TRBV30 and TRBJ2-7; D perhaps matches TRBD2 (6 bases). V dropped 2 bases and J dropped 1 base, with 12 bases sitting between them. CDR1 and CDR2 (germline): GTSNPN, SVGIG (reference sequence). The CDR3 consists of 14 residues. The CDR3, as DNA: TGTGCCTGGAGTCCCCGGGGGATATCCTACGAGCAGTACTTC. Its translation: CAWSPRGISYEQYF.

The V gene is TRBV27, the J gene TRBJ2-2; 8 nucleotides align to TRBD1. The CDR3 loop spans 17 amino acids. The germline CDR1 and CDR2 sequences are MNHEY and SMNVEV (reference sequence). J lost 8 bases, V lost 6 bases, and 17 bases had no gene match. CDR3 nucleotides: TGTGCCAGCAGCCCTTCCCGACAGGGGTCCTTGTTTGGGGAGCTGTTTTTT. Its protein is CASSPSRQGSLFGELFF.

The chain links TRBV29-1 to TRBJ2-5; 7 nucleotides agree with TRBD1. Germline V gene data show CDR1 as SQVTM and CDR2 as ANQGSEA. The CDR3 spans 13 residues. Trimming at V came to 8 bases and at J to 1 base, leaving 7 bases not matched to a gene. Here the CDR3 DNA reads TGCAGCACAGGACAGGCTATCCAAGAGACCCAGTACTTC. Protein product: CSTGQAIQETQYF.

This chain connects TRBV12-5 to TRBJ2-1, with D uncertain. This CDR3 is built from 11 residues. The germline V and J ends were trimmed by 1 base and 7 bases, with 2 bases remaining between them. Germline assignment: CDR1 LGHNT and CDR2 FRNRAP. The CDR3 nucleotides read TGTGCTAGTGGTTTGGATAATGAGCAGTTCTTC. Translation: CASGLDNEQFF.

The chain employs TRBV10-3 and TRBJ2-3; D unclear. The germline V gene has CDR1 ENHRY and CDR2 SYGVKD. This CDR3 comprises 11 residues. Trimming stripped 8 bases from V and 2 bases from J, with 5 bases between. CDR3 nucleotides: TGTGCCATCGGCTTCACAGATACGCAGTATTTT. It yields the protein CAIGFTDTQYF.

The chain carries TRBV30 and TRBJ1-5; possible D gene TRBD1, 5 bases. The CDR3 length is 13 residues. Germline V CDR1 and CDR2: GTSNPN, SVGIG (reference sequence). V lost 3 bases to trimming and J lost 3 bases, with 9 bases between them. The CDR3 protein is CAWRGGFNQPQHF. The DNA of the CDR3 is TGTGCCTGGAGGGGGGGTTTCAATCAGCCCCAGCATTTT.

The chain couples TRBV19 to TRBJ2-6; TRBD1 aligns across 10 bases. The V segment lost 4 bases and the J segment 0 bases; nucleotides outside the gene matches: 6. This CDR3 spans 18 amino acids. Germline V gives CDR1 LNHDA, CDR2 SQIVND (reference sequence). In DNA form, the CDR3 reads TGTGCCAGTAGTACAGGGGGACAGGGGCTCTCTGGGGCCAACGTCCTGACTTTC. As protein: CASSTGGQGLSGANVLTF.

The chain is built from TRBV2 and TRBJ2-2; no clear D gene. Between the trimmed V and J ends, which lost 6 bases and 1 base, there was a span of 12 bases. Germline V gene sequence: CDR1 SNHLY, CDR2 FYNNEI. The CDR3 is made up of 15 amino acids. CDR3 sequence reads: CASRLLKGNTGELFF. CDR3 in DNA: TGTGCCAGCAGGCTCCTAAAGGGGAACACCGGGGAGCTGTTTTTT. Using reference TRBV2 and TRBJ2-2 for the parts outside the CDR3, the full variable domain is EPEVTQTPSHQVTQMGQEVILRCVPISNHLYFYWYRQILGQKVEFLVSFYNNEISEKSEIFDDQFSVERPDGSNFTLKIRSTKLEDSAMYFCASRLLKGNTGELFFGEGSRLTVL.

The V call is TRBV9, the J call TRBJ2-3; 10 nucleotides agree with TRBD2. The CDR3 length is 16 residues. Per germline, CDR1 SGDLS and CDR2 YYNGEE. V was clipped by 0 bases and J by 1 base; unmatched bases: 2. The CDR3 reads CASSVASGGRTDTQYF. CDR3 sequence (DNA): TGTGCCAGCAGCGTAGCTAGCGGGGGCCGCACAGATACGCAGTATTTT.

The rearrangement links TRBV4-2 to TRBJ2-7; a possible D gene is TRBD2 (6 bases). This CDR3 is 14 amino acids long. Trimming shortened V by 4 bases and J by 3 bases, and 13 bases separated the two germline ends. The V gene's germline CDR1 is LGHNA and CDR2 YNFKEQ. The CDR3 coding sequence is TGTGCCAGCAGCCTGGACCGGAGGGACTACGAGCAGTACTTC. It is translated as CASSLDRRDYEQYF.

The chain couples TRBV28 to TRBJ2-3; D might be TRBD2 (7 bases). V was cut by 7 bases and J by 2 bases, with 13 bases left in between. Germline loops: CDR1 MDHEN, CDR2 SYDVKM. The CDR3 is made up of 14 amino acids. CDR3 DNA sequence: TGTGCCAGCAAGGCGGGGGACACCACAGATACGCAGTATTTT. Translation gives CASKAGDTTDTQYF.

The chain has TRBV7-6 and TRBJ2-3; D not certain. V was cut by 6 bases and J by 3 bases, with 10 bases left in between. Germline CDR1 reads SGHVS; CDR2 reads FNYEAQ. This CDR3 has 13 residues. This CDR3 reads CASRPSGTDTQYF. The CDR3 DNA follows: TGTGCCAGCAGACCTAGTGGAACAGATACGCAGTATTTT.

This clone was seen once. V is TRBV3-1 (or the pseudogene TRBV3-2) and J is TRBJ2-5; D not certain. The germline V gene has CDR1 LGHDT and CDR2 YNNKEL (reference sequence). This CDR3 has 12 amino acids. Trimming left V 4 bases short and J 4 bases short, with 7 bases between. The CDR3 here is CASSLFGETQYF. CDR3 nucleotides: TGTGCCAGCAGCCTCTTTGGAGAGACCCAGTACTTC.

The chain carries TRBV28 and TRBJ1-4; D is unclear. Germline V gene sequence: CDR1 MDHEN, CDR2 SYDVKM. Between the trimmed V and J ends, which lost 1 base and 7 bases, there was a span of 16 bases. This CDR3 region has 16 residues. In nucleotides, the CDR3 is TGTGCCAGCAGTTTATCCCCTATCGGGCATGGTGAAAAACTGTTTTTT. This codes for CASSLSPIGHGEKLFF.

V and J are TRBV11-2 and TRBJ2-7, with 8 bases aligning to TRBD1. Trimming cost V 5 bases and J 2 bases; bases outside gene matches: 11. This CDR3 contains 16 residues. Germline CDR1 is SGHAT and CDR2 is FQNNGV. CDR3 protein: CASSQIRDRSPYEQYF. The DNA of the CDR3 is TGTGCCAGCAGCCAAATCCGGGACAGGTCCCCCTACGAGCAGTACTTC.

The chain joins TRBV6-5 to TRBJ2-7, with 8 bases that match TRBD1. The CDR3 runs 14 residues. Looked up from germline, CDR1 is MNHEY and CDR2 is SVGAGI. The ends lost 6 bases at V and 1 base at J; junction bases unmatched: 5. The CDR3 DNA is TGTGCCAGCAGGGGGGACAGGTCATCCTACGAGCAGTACTTC. Its protein is CASRGDRSSYEQYF.

The V and J genes are TRBV6-6 and TRBJ2-5; 9 bases are shared with TRBD1. The CDR3 is made up of 15 amino acids. From germline, CDR1 is MNHNY and CDR2 SVGAGI (reference sequence). After removal of 2 bases from V and 5 bases from J, the junction contained 6 bases not matched to a gene. For the CDR3, the DNA is TGTGCCAGCAGTTACGCGACAGGGGGAGAGGAGACCCAGTACTTC. The encoded protein is CASSYATGGEETQYF.

The V and J genes are TRBV28 and TRBJ2-5, with TRBD2 identical over 10 bases. Per the germline V gene, CDR1 is MDHEN and CDR2 is SYDVKM. J lost 2 bases, V lost 7 bases, and 7 bases had no gene match. This CDR3 contains 15 residues. This CDR3 reads CASNSLAGGQETQYF. The CDR3 nucleotides read TGTGCCAGCAACTCCTTAGCGGGGGGTCAAGAGACCCAGTACTTC.

V is TRBV4-1 and J is TRBJ2-3, with D uncertain. V lost 4 bases, J lost 1 base, and 15 bases lay in between. The germline gives CDR1 MGHRA, CDR2 YSYEKL. This CDR3 comprises 16 residues. In DNA, the CDR3 is TGCGCCAGCAGCCCCTGCTGGAGAGAGGGCACAGATACGCAGTATTTT. Amino acids: CASSPCWREGTDTQYF.